The rows below give T cell receptor beta chains drawn from one sample of a study of T cells in Graves' hyperthyroidism and ophthalmopathy. TCRdb processed the multiplex PCR reads anew with MiXCR; each CDR3 protein has one entry. Among roughly 580,000 distinct CDR3 sequences, around 42% were seen once, and the ten largest hold just over 8%. The source material was peripheral blood or thyroid tissue (not recorded which). The receptors were sampled from a woman aged 18-29 years with Graves' hyperthyroidism. Each CDR3 is given with its conserved first and last residue. Fields, in order: D gene, J gene, clone size, V gene, CDR3 length, CDR3 protein, CDR3 DNA. A D gene is named only where the DNA matches it firmly. Clone size is stated in some rows and not others, as once, few, many or a class when expanded.

.,TRBJ1-2,few,TRBV9,14,CASSPGEGNYGYTF,TGTGCCAGCAGCCCAGGGGAGGGTAACTATGGCTACACCTTC
.,TRBJ1-1,many,TRBV15,14,CATRRDTSNTEAFF,TGTGCCACCAGGAGGGACACATCGAACACTGAAGCTTTCTTT
.,TRBJ2-2,.,TRBV9,14,CASSVDQGTGELFF,TGTGCCAGCAGCGTAGACCAGGGCACCGGGGAGCTGTTTTTT
.,TRBJ1-4,many,TRBV25-1,14,CASSQPRGDEKLFF,TGTGCCAGCAGTCAGCCTCGGGGGGATGAAAAACTGTTTTTT
TRBD1,TRBJ2-7,many,TRBV7-2,13,CASSLDRGREQYF,TGTGCCAGCAGCTTGGACAGGGGACGAGAGCAGTACTTC
.,TRBJ2-6,many,TRBV24-1,13,CATSDGGANVLTF,TGTGCCACCAGTGATGGTGGGGCCAACGTCCTGACTTTC
.,TRBJ1-6,.,TRBV2,13,CASSLKAALPLHF,TGTGCCAGCAGTTTAAAGGCAGCCCTACCCCTCCACTTT
TRBD1,TRBJ1-2,many,TRBV10-3,14,CAISESTGIWGYTF,TGTGCCATCAGTGAGTCGACAGGGATTTGGGGCTACACCTTC
.,TRBJ2-5,.,TRBV20-1,13,CSASDGPQETQYF,TGCAGTGCTAGCGATGGACCCCAAGAGACCCAGTACTTC
.,TRBJ1-1,.,TRBV7-2,13,CASSLPTIPGAFF,TGTGCCAGCAGCCTCCCGACAATTCCCGGAGCTTTCTTT
.,TRBJ1-4,.,TRBV12-3/TRBV12-4,14,CASSSLGNNEKLFF,TGTGCCAGCAGTTCCTTAGGGAACAATGAAAAACTGTTTTTT
.,TRBJ1-4,few,TRBV7-2,14,CASSESHNGEKLFF,TGTGCCAGCAGCGAGAGTCATAATGGAGAAAAACTGTTTTTT
.,TRBJ1-1,.,TRBV7-9,15,CASSLKGGMNTEAFF,TGTGCCAGCAGCTTAAAGGGCGGAATGAACACTGAAGCTTTCTTT
TRBD1,TRBJ2-2,.,TRBV6-5,17,CASSYSAQGAYTGELFF,TGTGCCAGCAGTTACTCGGCGCAGGGGGCATACACCGGGGAGCTGTTTTTT
.,TRBJ1-4,.,TRBV18,17,CASSPPAAGATNEKLFF,TGTGCCAGCTCACCACCGGCCGCCGGCGCAACTAATGAAAAACTGTTTTTT
TRBD1,TRBJ2-5,.,TRBV2,15,CASSEGDRFQETQYF,TGTGCCAGCAGTGAAGGGGACAGGTTCCAAGAGACCCAGTACTTC
.,TRBJ1-5,few,TRBV4-3,15,CASSQDGVGNQPQHF,TGCGCCAGCAGCCAAGACGGGGTTGGCAATCAGCCCCAGCATTTT
.,TRBJ2-2,.,TRBV11-2,12,CASSLLFGELFF,TGTGCCAGCAGCTTATTGTTCGGGGAGCTGTTTTTT
.,TRBJ1-2,many,TRBV7-9,15,CASSLTVQGPYGYTF,TGTGCCAGCAGCTTAACGGTTCAGGGGCCTTATGGCTACACCTTC
.,TRBJ1-4,few,TRBV11-2,13,CATWLKAEEKLFF,TGTGCCACGTGGCTAAAAGCTGAAGAAAAACTGTTTTTT
.,TRBJ2-7,once,TRBV10-3,11,CAISRSYEQYF,TGTGCCATCAGCCGAAGTTACGAGCAGTACTTC
.,TRBJ1-1,.,TRBV29-1,13,CSANRGTNTEAFF,TGCAGCGCAAATAGGGGGACGAACACTGAAGCTTTCTTT
.,TRBJ1-3,.,TRBV7-8,15,CASSYRLGSGNTIYF,TGTGCCAGCAGCTACAGACTGGGCTCTGGAAACACCATATATTTT
.,TRBJ1-5,.,TRBV19,16,CASSMEGRVWNQPQHF,TGTGCCAGTAGTATGGAGGGCAGGGTGTGGAATCAGCCCCAGCATTTT
TRBD2,TRBJ2-7,.,TRBV2,15,CASSEETSGRYEQYF,TGTGCCAGCAGTGAAGAGACTAGCGGGAGATACGAGCAGTACTTC
TRBD1,TRBJ1-1,.,TRBV7-2,15,CASSQDPVGGGTAFF,TGCGCCAGCAGCCAAGACCCCGTGGGAGGGGGCACTGCTTTCTTT
.,TRBJ1-4,.,TRBV29-1,13,CSVGRVGNEKLFF,TGCAGCGTTGGCAGGGTGGGGAATGAAAAACTGTTTTTT
.,TRBJ1-2,few,TRBV7-2,12,CASSRSSYGYTF,TGTGCCAGCAGCCGAAGCAGCTATGGCTACACCTTC
.,TRBJ1-5,.,TRBV24-1,15,CATSRGQTSNQPQHF,TGTGCCACCAGTAGAGGCCAGACAAGCAATCAGCCCCAGCATTTT
TRBD1,TRBJ1-6,.,TRBV4-3,14,CASSPRTGNSPLHF,TGCGCCAGCAGCCCAAGGACAGGAAATTCACCCCTCCACTTT
.,TRBJ1-2,many,TRBV2,14,CASKHRTEGYGYTF,TGTGCCAGCAAGCATCGGACTGAAGGCTATGGCTACACCTTC
.,TRBJ1-5,.,TRBV29-1,12,CSVDVWNQPQHF,TGCAGCGTCGATGTATGGAATCAGCCCCAGCATTTT
.,TRBJ2-7,.,TRBV7-2,15,CASSQSSENSYEQYF,TGTGCCAGCAGCCAATCGAGCGAGAACTCCTACGAGCAGTACTTC
TRBD2,TRBJ2-7,few,TRBV15,16,CATKFGGRANTGELYF,TGTGCCACCAAGTTCGGTGGGAGGGCGAACACCGGGGAGCTGTACTTC
.,TRBJ1-2,many,TRBV24-1,13,CATSELIGHGYTF,TGTGCCACCAGTGAACTCATAGGTCATGGCTACACCTTC
.,TRBJ2-7,.,TRBV10-3,13,CAISEDGPDEQYF,TGTGCCATCAGTGAGGACGGACCGGACGAGCAGTACTTC
.,TRBJ1-5,many,TRBV25-1,15,CASSASGIGNQPQHF,TGTGCCAGCAGTGCTTCAGGGATAGGCAATCAGCCCCAGCATTTT